Below, 12 T cell receptor beta chains from the same sample are listed, as sequenced in a study of immune characterization of retroperitoneal liposarcoma. TCRdb itself ran the PCR reads through MiXCR, one entry per CDR3 protein. This sample has roughly 4,000 distinct CDR3 sequences, with about 33% found just once. Sequencing was performed on tumor tissue. Source of these receptors: a male donor with retroperitoneal liposarcoma.

The DNA of the CDR3 is TGTGCCAGCAGTTTCATAGCGGGAGGGCCCTTCCTCAATGAGCAGTTCTTC. Translation: CASSFIAGGPFLNEQFF. The chain combines TRBV6-1 with TRBJ2-3; 11 bases line up with TRBD2. The J call may be in error: the DNA end matches TRBJ2-1 better. The CDR3 is 17 residues long. Germline V gene sequence: CDR1 MNHNS, CDR2 SASEGT.

The rearrangement uses TRBV6-1 and TRBJ2-5; 10 bases agree with TRBD2. Germline assignment: CDR1 MNHNS and CDR2 SASEGT. With V trimmed by 5 bases and J by 2 bases, 5 bases remained unmatched. The CDR3 is 15 residues long. The CDR3 spells CASSRRAGGQETQYF. The CDR3 DNA sequence: TGTGCCAGCAGTCGGCGAGCGGGAGGGCAAGAGACCCAGTACTTC.

This clonotype was observed once. This chain links TRBV2 with TRBJ2-1, with D uncertain. The V gene's germline CDR1 is SNHLY and CDR2 FYNNEI. With 2 bases removed from V and 0 bases from J, the gap between germline ends came to 11 bases. This CDR3 has 16 amino acids. The DNA of the CDR3 is TGTGCCAGCAGTGAATCCGGCAGAAGCTCCTACAATGAGCAGTTCTTC. The encoded protein is CASSESGRSSYNEQFF.

The CDR3 loop reads CASGPSRYNEQFF. The CDR3 nucleotides read TGTGCTAGTGGACCTAGCCGCTACAATGAGCAGTTCTTC. This chain uses TRBV12-5 with TRBJ2-5; the D gene is possibly TRBD2 (5 bases). The J call is in doubt because the DNA end fits TRBJ2-1 better. Germline V lookup: CDR1 LGHNT, CDR2 FRNRAP. This CDR3 spans 13 amino acids.

The chain carries TRBV6-1 and TRBJ2-1; 9 bases align to TRBD1. The germline V gene has CDR1 MNHNS and CDR2 SASEGT. J was trimmed by 8 bases and V by 5 bases; bases with no gene match: 7. This CDR3 region has 14 residues. The CDR3 sequence is CASSTGTGIDEQFF. The CDR3 nucleotides read TGTGCCAGCAGTACCGGGACAGGGATTGATGAGCAGTTCTTC.

This clonotype showed up many times. This chain uses TRBV7-2 with TRBJ2-5; the D gene is possibly TRBD2 (6 bases). Germline lookup yields CDR1 SGHTA and CDR2 FQGNSA. V lost 3 bases and J lost 7, with 15 bases in between. The length of the CDR3 is 14 residues. The CDR3 DNA reads as TGTGCCAGCAGCTTTCCGGAGGGCCTCGGGACCCAGTACTTC. This gives the protein CASSFPEGLGTQYF.

The gene calls are TRBV6-5 and TRBJ2-1; TRBD1 agrees at 7 bases. This CDR3 is built from 15 residues. V gave up 2 bases and J gave up 9 bases; unmatched junction bases: 10. Germline assignment: CDR1 MNHEY and CDR2 SVGAGI. The CDR3 is CASSYGGQAFSEQFF. CDR3 nucleotide sequence: TGTGCCAGCAGTTACGGCGGACAGGCCTTCAGTGAGCAGTTCTTC.

This clonotype turned up a few times. The J gene is TRBJ2-1, the V gene TRBV7-6; D is possibly TRBD2 (5 bases). The CDR3 covers 11 residues. The ends were cut back, 4 bases at V and 7 bases at J, with 5 bases in the middle. Germline assignment: CDR1 SGHVS and CDR2 FNYEAQ. The CDR3 DNA sequence: TGTGCCAGCAGCTCGGGGAATGAGCAGTTCTTC. Amino acid sequence: CASSSGNEQFF.

This clonotype came up many times. With a much larger clone just one base away, this may be a read error. V gene TRBV6-1 combines with J gene TRBJ2-1; 8 bases match TRBD2. The J call may be incorrect, as the DNA end agrees better with TRBJ2-7. Germline CDR1 and CDR2: MNHNS and SASEGT. This CDR3 spans 16 amino acids. The CDR3 protein is CASARQLAGSYNEQYF. The CDR3 DNA follows: TGTGCCAGCGCCCGACAGTTAGCGGGGTCCTACAATGAGCAGTACTTC.

Judged by abundance, this clonotype is large. The chain combines TRBV6-6 with TRBJ2-1; D ambiguous. V was pared by 2 bases and J by 6 bases, with 8 bases between. Germline loops: CDR1 MNHNY, CDR2 SVGAGI (reference sequence). The CDR3 is 13 amino acids. CDR3 residues: CASSYQQSNEQFF. CDR3 DNA sequence: TGTGCCAGCAGTTACCAGCAGTCCAATGAGCAGTTCTTC.

Concerning this clonotype: A read error is possible here, since a much larger clone lies one base away. This chain uses TRBV7-3 with TRBJ2-1; TRBD2 is a possible D gene (6 bases). The end of the DNA is better explained by TRBJ2-7, so the J call may be wrong. Germline V lookup: CDR1 SGHTA, CDR2 FQGTGA. The CDR3 totals 17 residues. CDR3 sequence (DNA): TGTGCCAGCAGCTTAATCGACGCCGGGAGTTCCGGAGGCAAACAGTACTTC. Translation: CASSLIDAGSSGGKQYF.

The table lists this clonotype with a few counts. The CDR3 bases are TGTGCCAGCAGTACCTTTGACCAGGAAGATACGCAGTATTTT. Its translation: CASSTFDQEDTQYF. The rearrangement joins TRBV6-1 to TRBJ2-3, with D uncertain. The CDR3 consists of 14 residues. The V gene's germline CDR1 is MNHNS and CDR2 SASEGT. With 5 bases removed from V and 5 bases from J, the gap between germline ends came to 14 bases.